This TCR beta chain comes out of a study of cytomegalovirus exposure and HLA in healthy donors. Across the whole study: The roughly 120 validation repertoires, a later analysis reported, used the same platform as the approximately 650 first-cohort repertoires. Findings and limits, study-wide: It was found in a later analysis that first-cohort TCR clusters tended to co-occur in the 100 to 150 validation repertoires. Specificity of three CMV-associated chains for CMV antigens was verified in vitro. Most sequenced TCRs were rare (though some public TCRs occurred in many donors).

As concerns this clone: What it binds is unknown.

From germline, CDR1 is SQVTM and CDR2 ANQGSEA. The CDR3 covers 13 residues. V gave up 5 bases and J gave up 1 base, with 8 bases separating them. Assay used: immunoSEQ multiplex PCR; TCRdb lists only in-frame clones, some missing. The sample lists tens of thousands of clones, approximately 94% occurring once. Sequenced: PBMCs. This receptor was identified in a woman aged 25 to 39 in good health and CMV-seronegative. The V call is TRBV29-1, the J call TRBJ2-2; TRBD1 might be the D (6 bases). The CDR3 sequence: CSVRRGNTGELFF. The CDR3 DNA sequence: TGCAGCGTTCGCAGGGGGAACACCGGGGAGCTGTTTTTT.